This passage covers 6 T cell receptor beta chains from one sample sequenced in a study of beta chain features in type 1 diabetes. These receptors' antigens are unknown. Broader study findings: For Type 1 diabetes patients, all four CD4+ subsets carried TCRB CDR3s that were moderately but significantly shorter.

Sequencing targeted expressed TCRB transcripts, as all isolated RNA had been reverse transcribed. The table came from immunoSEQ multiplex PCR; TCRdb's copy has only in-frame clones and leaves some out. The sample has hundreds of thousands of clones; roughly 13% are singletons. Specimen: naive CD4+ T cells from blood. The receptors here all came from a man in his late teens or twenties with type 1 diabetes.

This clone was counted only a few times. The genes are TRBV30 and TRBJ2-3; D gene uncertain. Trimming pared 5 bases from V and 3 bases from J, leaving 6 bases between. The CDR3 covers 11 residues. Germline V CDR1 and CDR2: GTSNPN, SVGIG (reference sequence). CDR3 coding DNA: TGTGCCTGGGACCGTACAGATACGCAGTATTTT. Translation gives CAWDRTDTQYF.

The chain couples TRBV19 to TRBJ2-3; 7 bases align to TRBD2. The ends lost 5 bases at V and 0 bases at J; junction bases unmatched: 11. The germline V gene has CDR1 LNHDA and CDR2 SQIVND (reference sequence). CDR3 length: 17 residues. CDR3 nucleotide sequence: TGTGCCAGTAGTCTCATGCAGCGGGGTTCTAGCACAGATACGCAGTATTTT. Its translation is CASSLMQRGSSTDTQYF.

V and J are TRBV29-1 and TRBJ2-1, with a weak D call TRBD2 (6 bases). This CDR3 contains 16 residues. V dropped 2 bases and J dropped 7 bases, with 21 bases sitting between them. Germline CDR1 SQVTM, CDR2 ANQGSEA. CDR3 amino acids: CSVETRQRRGRNEQFF. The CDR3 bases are TGCAGCGTTGAAACTCGCCAGCGCCGAGGGAGGAATGAGCAGTTCTTC.

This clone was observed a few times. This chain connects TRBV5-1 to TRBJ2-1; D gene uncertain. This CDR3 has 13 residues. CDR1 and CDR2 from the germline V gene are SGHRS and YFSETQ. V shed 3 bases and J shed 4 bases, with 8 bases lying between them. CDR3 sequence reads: CASSSDLYNEQFF. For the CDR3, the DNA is TGCGCCAGCAGCTCGGACCTTTACAATGAGCAGTTCTTC.

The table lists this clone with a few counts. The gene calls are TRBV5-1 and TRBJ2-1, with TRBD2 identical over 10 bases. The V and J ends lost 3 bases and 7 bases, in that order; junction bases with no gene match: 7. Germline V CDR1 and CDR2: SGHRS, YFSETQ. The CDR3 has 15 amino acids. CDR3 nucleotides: TGCGCCAGCAGCTCCGTGAGCGGGAGGGGTAATGAGCAGTTCTTC. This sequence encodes CASSSVSGRGNEQFF.

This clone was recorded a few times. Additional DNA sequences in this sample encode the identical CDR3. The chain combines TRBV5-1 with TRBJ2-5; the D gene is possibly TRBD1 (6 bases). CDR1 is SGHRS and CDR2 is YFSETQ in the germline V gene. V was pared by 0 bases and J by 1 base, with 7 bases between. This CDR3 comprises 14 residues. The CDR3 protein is CASSLGTAQETQYF. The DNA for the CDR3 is TGCGCCAGCAGCTTGGGGACAGCCCAAGAGACCCAGTACTTC.